Listed below are T cell receptor beta chains from one sample, sequenced in a study of cytomegalovirus exposure and HLA in healthy donors. Repertoires were generated with immunoSEQ multiplex PCR, while TCRdb's copy carries only in-frame clones and drops some. The table has around 140,000 clones, approximately 87% seen once. The sample comprised PBMCs. The origin of the receptors is a man aged 35 to 55 in good health and CMV-seronegative. CDR3s include the opening cysteine and the closing phenylalanine or tryptophan. A D gene is named only where the DNA matches it firmly. Clone size is stated in some rows and not others, as once, few, many or a class when expanded.

CDR3: CASSLDPDNYGYTF
DNA: TGTGCCAGCAGCTTAGATCCAGATAACTATGGCTACACCTTC
J: TRBJ1-2
size: .
V: TRBV7-2
D: .

CDR3: CASSIPTRTSTDTQYF
DNA: TGTGCCAGTAGTATACCCACTAGAACTAGCACAGATACGCAGTATTTT
J: TRBJ2-3
size: .
V: TRBV19
D: .

CDR3: CASSDGDSNYGYTF
DNA: TGTGCCAGCAGTGATGGGGACAGTAACTATGGCTACACCTTC
J: TRBJ1-2
size: many
V: TRBV25-1
D: TRBD1

CDR3: CASSLGVAGELFF
DNA: TGTGCCAGCTCACTTGGTGTAGCCGGGGAGCTGTTTTTT
J: TRBJ2-2
size: .
V: TRBV18
D: .

CDR3: CSAEQGANYGYTF
DNA: TGCAGCGCCGAACAGGGGGCTAACTATGGCTACACCTTC
J: TRBJ1-2
size: .
V: TRBV29-1
D: TRBD1

CDR3: CASSSTSGGNYEQYF
DNA: TGTGCCAGCAGTTCCACTAGCGGGGGAAACTACGAGCAGTACTTC
J: TRBJ2-7
size: .
V: TRBV6-6
D: TRBD2

CDR3: CASSFGGNYGYTF
DNA: TGTGCCAGCAGCTTCGGAGGAAACTATGGCTACACCTTC
J: TRBJ1-2
size: .
V: TRBV5-8
D: .

CDR3: CASSLAGQGNQPQHF
DNA: TGTGCCAGCAGTTTAGCGGGACAGGGCAATCAGCCCCAGCATTTT
J: TRBJ1-5
size: .
V: TRBV28
D: TRBD1

CDR3: CASSPPPGQGAYGELFF
DNA: TGTGCCAGCAGTCCACCCCCGGGACAGGGGGCTTACGGGGAGCTGTTTTTT
J: TRBJ2-2
size: once
V: TRBV28
D: TRBD1

CDR3: CASSVEGLEAFF
DNA: TGTGCCAGCAGCGTAGAGGGACTTGAAGCTTTCTTT
J: TRBJ1-1
size: few
V: TRBV9
D: .

CDR3: CASRRQGPVREQYF
DNA: TGTGCCAGCAGAAGACAGGGGCCCGTCCGCGAGCAGTACTTC
J: TRBJ2-7
size: few
V: TRBV28
D: TRBD1

CDR3: CSVRTGSYEQYF
DNA: TGCAGCGTTCGGACAGGGTCCTACGAGCAGTACTTC
J: TRBJ2-7
size: once
V: TRBV29-1
D: TRBD1

CDR3: CASSYSGDGGEQYF
DNA: TGTGCCAGCAGTTACTCAGGGGACGGAGGGGAGCAGTACTTC
J: TRBJ2-7
size: few
V: TRBV6-5
D: .

CDR3: CAWSYEYGRATDTQYF
DNA: TGTGCCTGGAGTTATGAATACGGGAGGGCCACAGATACGCAGTATTTT
J: TRBJ2-3
size: .
V: TRBV30
D: TRBD2

CDR3: CASSQDVAASYNEQFF
DNA: TGTGCCAGCAGCCAAGATGTTGCGGCCTCCTACAATGAGCAGTTCTTC
J: TRBJ2-1
size: .
V: TRBV4-2
D: .

CDR3: CASSELPADNYNSPLHF
DNA: TGTGCCAGCAGTGAGCTGCCCGCAGACAACTATAATTCACCCCTCCACTTT
J: TRBJ1-6
size: .
V: TRBV6-1
D: .

CDR3: CARGGDRTQETQYF
DNA: TGTGCCAGGGGGGGGGACAGGACACAAGAGACCCAGTACTTC
J: TRBJ2-5
size: .
V: TRBV7-5
D: .

CDR3: CATSRDQGGTSSYEQYF
DNA: TGTGCCACCAGCAGAGATCAGGGCGGGACTTCTTCCTACGAGCAGTACTTC
J: TRBJ2-7
size: .
V: TRBV15
D: .

CDR3: CASSIVPENTEAFF
DNA: TGTGCCAGTAGTATAGTCCCAGAAAACACTGAAGCTTTCTTT
J: TRBJ1-1
size: .
V: TRBV19
D: .

CDR3: CASTRTGAEGSPLHF
DNA: TGTGCCAGCACAAGGACAGGGGCAGAGGGATCACCCCTCCACTTT
J: TRBJ1-6
size: .
V: TRBV2
D: TRBD1

CDR3: CASSVLYEQYF
DNA: TGTGCCAGCAGCGTTTTATACGAGCAGTACTTC
J: TRBJ2-7
size: .
V: TRBV2
D: .

CDR3: CASSLLGGKVSSGNEQFF
DNA: TGTGCCAGCAGCTTACTGGGGGGCAAGGTGTCTAGCGGAAATGAGCAGTTCTTC
J: TRBJ2-1
size: .
V: TRBV7-3
D: .

CDR3: CASRNLAGFTDTQYF
DNA: TGTGCCAGCAGAAACTTAGCGGGATTCACAGATACGCAGTATTTT
J: TRBJ2-3
size: .
V: TRBV27
D: TRBD2

CDR3: CASSSGLAGNHEQYF
DNA: TGTGCCAGCAGCTCTGGACTAGCGGGAAACCACGAGCAGTACTTC
J: TRBJ2-7
size: .
V: TRBV13
D: TRBD2

CDR3: CASSLGLPDTDTQYF
DNA: TGTGCCAGCAGTTTAGGTCTACCCGACACAGATACGCAGTATTTT
J: TRBJ2-3
size: .
V: TRBV27
D: .

CDR3: CASSLVGSIQETQYF
DNA: TGTGCCAGCAGCTTAGTTGGCAGTATCCAAGAGACCCAGTACTTC
J: TRBJ2-5
size: .
V: TRBV11-2
D: .

CDR3: CASSATGIHEKLFF
DNA: TGTGCCAGCAGCGCGACAGGAATACATGAAAAACTGTTTTTT
J: TRBJ1-4
size: .
V: TRBV9
D: .

CDR3: CASSLQVTKNIQYF
DNA: TGTGCCAGCAGCTTACAGGTGACCAAAAACATTCAGTACTTC
J: TRBJ2-4
size: .
V: TRBV13
D: .

CDR3: CASSHGDKSQETQYF
DNA: TGTGCCAGCAGTCATGGGGACAAGAGCCAAGAGACCCAGTACTTC
J: TRBJ2-5
size: .
V: TRBV28
D: .

CDR3: CASSLAGGAGNTIYF
DNA: TGCGCCAGCAGCTTGGCCGGAGGGGCTGGAAACACCATATATTTT
J: TRBJ1-3
size: .
V: TRBV5-1
D: .

CDR3: CASKVAGLYNEQFF
DNA: TGTGCCAGTAAGGTCGCAGGCCTCTACAATGAGCAGTTCTTC
J: TRBJ2-1
size: .
V: TRBV19
D: .

CDR3: CASSRDRGLQETQYF
DNA: TGTGCCAGTAGTCGGGACAGGGGTTTACAAGAGACCCAGTACTTC
J: TRBJ2-5
size: .
V: TRBV19
D: TRBD1

CDR3: CASSPTSQGSTEAFF
DNA: TGTGCCAGCAGCCCTACTTCCCAGGGTTCCACTGAAGCTTTCTTT
J: TRBJ1-1
size: .
V: TRBV14
D: .

CDR3: CASSQRGYEQYF
DNA: TGTGCCAGCAGCCAGAGGGGGTACGAGCAGTACTTC
J: TRBJ2-7
size: .
V: TRBV7-8
D: .

CDR3: CASSLNGGRGANVLTF
DNA: TGTGCCAGCAGTTTAAACGGGGGGCGGGGGGCCAACGTCCTGACTTTC
J: TRBJ2-6
size: once
V: TRBV6-5
D: .

CDR3: CASSASGGHNEQFF
DNA: TGTGCCAGCAGCGCGAGCGGGGGACACAATGAGCAGTTCTTC
J: TRBJ2-1
size: few
V: TRBV7-6
D: TRBD2

CDR3: CASSLLATQETQYF
DNA: TGTGCCAGCAGCTTACTAGCAACCCAAGAGACCCAGTACTTC
J: TRBJ2-5
size: once
V: TRBV5-4
D: .

CDR3: CASSFAGIEAFF
DNA: TGTGCCAGCAGCTTCGCCGGTATTGAAGCTTTCTTT
J: TRBJ1-1
size: .
V: TRBV7-2
D: .

CDR3: CASSLGAGGTDTQYF
DNA: TGTGCCAGCAGCTTGGGAGCGGGGGGCACAGATACGCAGTATTTT
J: TRBJ2-3
size: .
V: TRBV5-8
D: TRBD2

CDR3: CASMELATLGELFF
DNA: TGCGCCAGCATGGAACTAGCGACCCTAGGGGAGCTGTTTTTT
J: TRBJ2-2
size: once
V: TRBV10-2
D: TRBD2

CDR3: CASSFSGRAGETQYF
DNA: TGTGCCAGCAGCTTTAGCGGGAGGGCCGGAGAGACCCAGTACTTC
J: TRBJ2-5
size: .
V: TRBV11-2
D: TRBD2

CDR3: CASISRTSSYEQYF
DNA: TGTGCCAGCATTTCCCGGACTAGCTCCTACGAGCAGTACTTC
J: TRBJ2-7
size: .
V: TRBV5-6
D: TRBD2

CDR3: CATSSSFAGGPWDEQFF
DNA: TGTGCCACCAGCAGTTCCTTTGCGGGAGGGCCGTGGGATGAGCAGTTCTTC
J: TRBJ2-1
size: .
V: TRBV15
D: TRBD2

CDR3: CSASNPGQAFF
DNA: TGCAGTGCTAGTAACCCTGGACAGGCTTTTTTT
J: TRBJ1-6
size: .
V: TRBV20-1
D: TRBD1

CDR3: CASSSTGHSETQYF
DNA: TGTGCCAGCAGCTCTACGGGACACTCGGAGACCCAGTACTTC
J: TRBJ2-5
size: once
V: TRBV7-3
D: .

CDR3: CASSESLRAYFF
DNA: TGTGCCAGCAGTGAATCGTTAAGAGCCTACTTCTTC
J: TRBJ2-1
size: .
V: TRBV25-1
D: .